This is a list of T cell receptor beta chains from one sample in a study of monozygotic twins with inflammatory bowel disease. TCRdb re-analyzed the 5' RACE reads; it lists each CDR3 protein once, without DNA. This sample's table reports a few hundred thousand distinct CDR3 sequences. The sequencing sample was made of blood. The receptor set was obtained from a human donor with ulcerative colitis or Crohn's disease, or a healthy co-twin of an affected twin (not recorded which). Each CDR3 is given with its conserved first and last residue.

j_call v_call cdr3_aa
TRBJ2-7 TRBV27 CASSSGVGTGAEEQYF
TRBJ1-2 TRBV5-5 CASSLGTTSSSYGYTF
TRBJ2-5 TRBV24-1 CATSDLGLAGETQYF
TRBJ2-3 TRBV27 CASSGTSGRFADTQYF
TRBJ1-2 TRBV19 CASRPSGQAWTYGYTF
TRBJ2-7 TRBV28 CASRVGSRYEQYF
TRBJ1-1 TRBV5-1 CASSLRTGVPEAFF
TRBJ2-7 TRBV28 CASSDGTSGRYEQYF
TRBJ1-4 TRBV20-1 CSAKRTVLNEKLFF
TRBJ2-7 TRBV25-1 CATSRDRGAYEQYF
TRBJ2-3 TRBV4-1 CASSGGTSTDTQYF
TRBJ2-5 TRBV3-1 CASSQDWTSGRKETQYF
TRBJ2-7 TRBV25-1 CASSVGFPASVEYF
TRBJ1-2 TRBV6-1 CASSEFGRVSTHGYTF
TRBJ2-1 TRBV12-3/TRBV12-4 CASNLPGATDEQFF
TRBJ2-5 TRBV18 CASSPPSNQETQYF
TRBJ1-2 TRBV29-1 CSVEERGTGVGLAYGYTF
TRBJ2-2 TRBV28 CASSVIASGLVTGELFF
TRBJ2-1 TRBV2 CASSPTGPTISYNEQFF